This T cell receptor beta chain was identified during a study of a mutant IDH1 vaccine in newly diagnosed glioma. At the level of the study: In weeks 1, 3, 5, 7, 11, 15, 19 and 23, patients were vaccinated. Either 4-6 weeks after radiotherapy alone or alongside temozolomide, vaccination was begun. Patients' prior therapy spanned radiotherapy, temozolomide, or both; most underwent both.

Measured with immunoSEQ multiplex PCR; TCRdb has only the in-frame clones, and not every one. The sample has more than 9,500 clones; more than 75% are singletons. This CDR3 comprises 18 residues. Germline V gene data show CDR1 as MGHRA and CDR2 as YSYEKL. V lost 0 bases and J 0 bases, leaving 17 bases between the germline ends. Study-wide results and caveats: Researchers report vaccine-induced immune responses in over 90% of patients.

Time point noted: week 5, during vaccination. Every vaccination contained 300 ug of the mutant IDH1 20-mer peptide and was paired with topical imiquimod. With respect to this clone: Antigen specificity is unknown.

The J gene is TRBJ1-1, the V gene TRBV4-1; no firm D call. Specimen: PBMCs, collected from a glioma patient whose treatment included an IDH1 peptide vaccine. The source is a woman aged 35 to 49 with glioma. Some clones in this sample may be carry-over from other donors' samples. The CDR3 is CASSQERGKSSLNTEAFF. CDR3 DNA sequence: TGCGCCAGCAGCCAAGAGCGAGGAAAAAGCTCCTTGAACACTGAAGCTTTCTTT.